Listed below are T cell receptor beta chains from one sample, sequenced in a study of blood T cell repertoires in COVID-19. Libraries were prepared by immunoSEQ multiplex PCR; TCRdb keeps only in-frame clonotypes and omits some of them. The sample has some 80,000 clones; roughly 90% are singletons. Source material: peripheral blood. These receptors all stem from a man aged 45-65 years with COVID-19, enrolled during active disease. CDR3s include the opening cysteine and the closing phenylalanine or tryptophan. The order of the fields is J gene, clone size, V gene, D gene, CDR3 protein, CDR3 DNA. The D gene is left open where the match is weak. Size is omitted from some rows. Given values are once, few, many or a class for expanded clones.

TRBJ2-7 | . | TRBV7-9 | TRBD2 | CASSSRGLAGGANEQYF | TGTGCCAGCAGCTCGCGGGGACTAGCGGGAGGTGCCAACGAGCAGTACTTC
TRBJ2-5 | . | TRBV19 | . | CASSSSPGQETQYF | TGTGCCAGTAGTAGTTCCCCGGGGCAAGAGACCCAGTACTTC
TRBJ2-5 | once | TRBV10-2 | . | CASSSGEVVGTQYF | TGCGCCAGCAGTTCTGGGGAGGTGGTTGGGACCCAGTACTTC
TRBJ2-1 | . | TRBV4-1 | . | CASRAVGLRSNEQFF | TGCGCCAGCAGAGCGGTAGGCTTAAGATCAAATGAGCAGTTCTTC
TRBJ2-1 | . | TRBV24-1 | TRBD2 | CATAGSGRNEQFF | TGTGCCACGGCGGGTAGCGGGAGGAATGAGCAGTTCTTC
TRBJ2-1 | once | TRBV9 | TRBD2 | CASSVATSGSYEQFF | TGTGCCAGCAGCGTAGCTACTAGCGGGAGCTATGAGCAGTTCTTC
TRBJ2-7 | . | TRBV19 | TRBD2 | CASSQRLAEPLEQYF | TGTGCCAGTAGTCAACGACTAGCGGAGCCCCTCGAGCAGTACTTC
TRBJ2-7 | once | TRBV6-5 | . | CASRRTGPHEQYF | TGTGCCAGCAGGCGTACAGGGCCCCACGAGCAGTACTTC
TRBJ2-7 | . | TRBV5-4 | TRBD2 | CASSPRVSGSDEQYF | TGTGCCAGCAGCCCTCGGGTTAGCGGGAGTGACGAGCAGTACTTC
TRBJ2-7 | . | TRBV19 | . | CASSITGTYLYEQYF | TGTGCCAGTAGTATTACCGGGACATATCTCTACGAGCAGTACTTC
TRBJ1-5 | . | TRBV4-1 | TRBD1 | CASSQDEDRGWNQPQHF | TGCGCCAGCAGCCAAGACGAGGACAGGGGTTGGAATCAGCCCCAGCATTTT
TRBJ1-4 | . | TRBV2 | TRBD1 | CASRDFTGGRSEKLFF | TGTGCCAGCAGGGACTTTACAGGGGGCAGAAGTGAAAAACTGTTTTTT
TRBJ2-1 | once | TRBV7-3 | TRBD1 | CASSRDRGDEQFF | TGTGCCAGCAGCAGGGACAGAGGAGATGAGCAGTTCTTC
TRBJ2-2 | . | TRBV5-4 | TRBD2 | CASSLAKLAGTNTGELFF | TGTGCCAGCAGCTTGGCCAAACTAGCGGGGACGAACACCGGGGAGCTGTTTTTT
TRBJ2-7 | once | TRBV28 | . | CASSPRARGEQYF | TGTGCCAGCAGCCCCCGGGCCCGGGGCGAGCAGTACTTC
TRBJ1-2 | . | TRBV5-1 | TRBD1 | CASSWRGLGYGYTF | TGCGCCAGCAGCTGGAGGGGGCTCGGCTATGGCTACACCTTC
TRBJ2-7 | . | TRBV7-2 | TRBD1 | CASSLGVGQGAYEQYF | TGTGCCAGCAGCTTAGGAGTGGGACAGGGGGCGTACGAGCAGTACTTC
TRBJ1-4 | . | TRBV5-1 | TRBD1 | CASSLEGQGAWEKLFF | TGCGCCAGCAGCTTGGAGGGACAGGGGGCGTGGGAAAAACTGTTTTTT
TRBJ2-7 | once | TRBV11-1 | TRBD2 | CASSLSLAGGGEQYF | TGTGCCAGCAGCCTAAGCCTAGCGGGAGGAGGCGAGCAGTACTTC
TRBJ2-1 | . | TRBV11-2 | TRBD2 | CASSLDGGRYNEQFF | TGTGCCAGCAGCTTAGACGGCGGGAGGTACAATGAGCAGTTCTTC
TRBJ1-2 | once | TRBV6-5 | . | CASSYDPTAYGYTF | TGTGCCAGCAGTTACGATCCGACAGCCTATGGCTACACCTTC
TRBJ1-4 | . | TRBV18 | TRBD1 | CASSPNPGTGVSGNEKLFF | TGTGCCAGCTCCCCAAACCCCGGGACAGGGGTCTCCGGTAATGAAAAACTGTTTTTT
TRBJ1-3 | . | TRBV7-9 | TRBD1 | CASSPGQGGNTIYF | TGTGCCAGCAGCCCAGGACAGGGTGGAAACACCATATATTTT
TRBJ1-1 | . | TRBV3-1/TRBV3-2 | . | CASSRTGKDRAEAFF | TGTGCCAGCAGCCGAACAGGGAAAGATAGGGCTGAAGCTTTCTTT
TRBJ2-3 | . | TRBV10-3 | TRBD2 | CAISRTSGTGTDTQYF | TGTGCCATCAGTCGGACTAGCGGGACGGGCACAGATACGCAGTATTTT
TRBJ1-5 | few | TRBV7-8 | . | CASSLEIDQPQHF | TGTGCCAGCAGCTTAGAGATAGATCAGCCCCAGCATTTT
TRBJ2-3 | . | TRBV28 | TRBD2 | CASSLPGTTTDTQYF | TGTGCCAGCAGTTTACCCGGGACTACCACAGATACGCAGTATTTT
TRBJ1-5 | . | TRBV28 | . | CASSQKAGLGQPQHF | TGTGCCAGCAGTCAAAAGGCAGGGTTGGGTCAGCCCCAGCATTTT
TRBJ2-1 | . | TRBV10-1 | TRBD1 | CASSESRTGGNEQFF | TGCGCCAGCAGTGAGTCTAGGACAGGGGGCAATGAGCAGTTCTTC
TRBJ2-1 | . | TRBV4-1 | TRBD2 | CASSQVSSGENEQFF | TGCGCCAGCAGCCAAGTTTCTAGCGGGGAGAATGAGCAGTTCTTC
TRBJ2-7 | . | TRBV6-2/TRBV6-3 | . | CASSYDSSYEQYF | TGTGCCAGCAGTTACGACTCGAGCTACGAGCAGTACTTC
TRBJ1-5 | . | TRBV5-8 | TRBD1 | CASSLGQGSNQPQHF | TGTGCCAGCAGCCTGGGACAGGGGAGCAATCAGCCCCAGCATTTT
TRBJ2-3 | . | TRBV27 | . | CASSLEGLVADTQYF | TGTGCCAGCAGTTTAGAGGGATTGGTAGCAGATACGCAGTATTTT
TRBJ2-2 | . | TRBV11-3 | TRBD2 | CASSLDPGRTNTGELFF | TGTGCCAGCAGCTTAGATCCCGGGAGGACGAACACCGGGGAGCTGTTTTTT
TRBJ2-3 | . | TRBV11-3 | . | CASSLGTASTDTQYF | TGTGCCAGCAGCTTAGGGACAGCGAGCACAGATACGCAGTATTTT
TRBJ2-1 | . | TRBV30 | TRBD2 | CGGSGSTYNEQFF | TGTGGGGGGAGCGGGAGTACCTACAATGAGCAGTTCTTC
TRBJ2-2 | . | TRBV7-9 | . | CASSPVNTGELFF | TGTGCCAGCAGCCCAGTGAACACCGGGGAGCTGTTTTTT
TRBJ2-7 | . | TRBV18 | . | CASSPSDIREQYF | TGTGCCAGCTCACCATCGGACATCCGGGAGCAGTACTTC
TRBJ2-3 | . | TRBV24-1 | . | CATSREITDTQYF | TGTGCCACCAGTCGCGAGATCACAGATACGCAGTATTTT
TRBJ2-2 | . | TRBV19 | . | CASSTSDMNTGELFF | TGTGCCAGTAGTACGTCGGACATGAACACCGGGGAGCTGTTTTTT
TRBJ2-7 | . | TRBV27 | . | CASSSSGSVPFISYEQYF | TGTGCCAGCAGTTCATCGGGTAGCGTACCTTTTATCTCCTACGAGCAGTACTTC
TRBJ1-5 | . | TRBV5-1 | . | CASSLTGGVLQPQHF | TGCGCCAGCAGCTTGACCGGGGGTGTGCTGCAGCCCCAGCATTTT
TRBJ2-1 | few | TRBV7-2 | . | CASSLGGMSYNEQFF | TGTGCCAGCAGCTTGGGCGGGATGTCCTACAATGAGCAGTTCTTC
TRBJ1-4 | . | TRBV29-1 | . | CSVGGFNEKLFF | TGCAGCGTTGGAGGGTTTAATGAAAAACTGTTTTTT
TRBJ2-2 | . | TRBV7-2 | . | CASSLGQVITGELFF | TGTGCCAGCAGCTTAGGACAGGTTATTACCGGGGAGCTGTTTTTT
TRBJ1-5 | . | TRBV6-6 | TRBD1 | CASSFRTGGNQPQHF | TGTGCCAGCAGTTTTCGGACAGGGGGCAATCAGCCCCAGCATTTT
TRBJ1-1 | . | TRBV14 | . | CASSLMGGLSTNTEAFF | TGTGCCAGCAGCCTTATGGGGGGGCTTTCGACGAACACTGAAGCTTTCTTT
TRBJ2-2 | once | TRBV7-9 | . | CASSLAEVGELFF | TGTGCCAGCAGCTTAGCCGAGGTCGGGGAGCTGTTTTTT
TRBJ2-1 | . | TRBV9 | . | CASSVVLASNEQFF | TGTGCCAGCAGCGTAGTTCTAGCTTCTAATGAGCAGTTCTTC
TRBJ2-3 | . | TRBV6-2/TRBV6-3 | . | CASSLPGLSTDTQYF | TGTGCCAGCAGCCTTCCAGGACTAAGCACAGATACGCAGTATTTT
TRBJ1-4 | . | TRBV11-2 | . | CASSLGPIQTNEKLFF | TGTGCCAGCAGCTTAGGGCCGATACAGACAAATGAAAAACTGTTTTTT
TRBJ1-2 | . | TRBV11-2 | . | CASSLTTYGYTF | TGTGCCAGCAGCTTGACAACCTATGGCTACACCTTC
TRBJ1-2 | . | TRBV6-5 | TRBD1 | CASWGQPGQGAGYTF | TGTGCCAGCTGGGGGCAACCGGGACAGGGCGCTGGCTACACCTTC
TRBJ2-5 | once | TRBV5-8 | . | CASSLYFGTQYF | TGTGCCAGCAGCTTGTACTTCGGGACCCAGTACTTC